Presented here are 5 T cell receptor beta chains from one specimen sequenced in a study of blood T cells in healthy people across ages. Primers used in a second PCR of roughly 7 to 12 cycles were a sample-barcoded 5' primer and a J-beta primer mix. Each CDR3 protein gets one entry after TCRdb re-called the 5' RACE reads with MiXCR. Counted here are 1.5 million or so distinct CDR3 sequences, roughly two fifths occurring once; the ten biggest clones make up more than 4%. What was sequenced was blood. The receptors were gathered from a woman under 30 in good health.

This clonotype was detected only a few times. The chain joins TRBV9 to TRBJ2-2, with D unresolved. The V gene lost 0 bases and the J gene lost 0 bases, with 9 bases spanning the gap. In germline, CDR1 is SGDLS, CDR2 YYNGEE. The CDR3 length is 16 residues. This CDR3 is CASSVVSMANTGELFF. CDR3 nucleotide sequence: TGTGCCAGCAGCGTAGTCTCGATGGCGAACACCGGGGAGCTGTTTTTT.

The chain is built from TRBV10-3 and TRBJ1-3, with D unresolved. CDR3 length: 15 amino acids. Germline V CDR1 and CDR2: ENHRY, SYGVKD. The ends were cut back, 6 bases at V and 0 bases at J, with 12 bases in the middle. The CDR3 here is CAISPTLTSGNTIYF. The DNA for the CDR3 is TGTGCCATCAGCCCCACCCTGACCTCTGGAAACACCATATATTTT.

This clonotype has only a few counts. V usage is TRBV27 and J usage is TRBJ2-7; no clear D gene. CDR1 MNHEY and CDR2 SMNVEV come from the germline V gene (reference sequence). The CDR3 runs 13 residues. Between the trimmed V and J ends, which lost 2 bases and 5 bases, there was a span of 10 bases. The CDR3 region is CASSLGPWDEQYF. The CDR3 DNA reads TGTGCCAGCAGTTTAGGGCCCTGGGACGAGCAGTACTTC.

This clonotype was counted a few times. The V gene is TRBV12-3 or TRBV12-4, the J gene TRBJ2-5; D not certain. Between the trimmed V and J ends, which lost 3 bases and 6 bases, there was a span of 8 bases. The CDR3 sequence is 12 residues long. DNA for the CDR3: TGTGCCAGCAGTTTTGGGTATAAGACCCAGTACTTC. Amino acids: CASSFGYKTQYF.

This clonotype occurred a few times. The DNA for the CDR3 is TGCAGTGCCCAAAAGGATCCGAAGGGCTACACCTTC. This translates into CSAQKDPKGYTF. The chain recombines TRBV20-1 with TRBJ1-2; D uncertain. Germline CDR1 DFQATT, CDR2 SNEGSKA (reference sequence). The ends were cut back, 6 bases at V and 8 bases at J, with 16 bases in the middle. The CDR3 is 12 residues long.